This TCR beta chain was observed in a study of shared clonotypes between healthy human individuals (dated by TCRdb to 2020 to 2021). For the wider study: A couple of women and a few men aged 18 to 49 years were included in the cohort. For each donor, CD4 naive and CD4 memory were each given three plates, CD8 naive was given two plates, and CD8 memory was given one plate. To estimate repertoire size and how much clonotypes are shared between individuals, the study performed deep sequencing of blood TCR repertoires from five healthy adults. To increase sequencing depth and limit assay-specific biases, TCR repertoire library preparation and sequencing were carried out by different laboratories using diverse techniques. Leukapheresis yielded between about 0.9 and 9 billion PBMCs per donor. What the authors observed across the whole study: Because the study included a small number of donors, the genetic and exposure-history diversity represented was limited. Clonotypes shared by all four sorted-subset donors showed higher generation probabilities than non-shared clonotypes. Rarefaction of sorted-subset datasets indicated incomplete sequencing despite the large sequencing depth. Sampling was restricted to blood, and TCR repertoires in tissues likely differ from the TCR repertoires found in blood. Across four donors, approximately 5% of naive CD4, roughly 3.8% of naive CD8, about 2.3% of memory CD4, and approximately 0.4% of memory CD8 clonotypes were shared. Naive subsets generally had larger estimated clonotype richness than memory subsets did. Pairwise subsampling indicated that sequencing depth was expected to affect the degree of clonotype sharing among donors.

Details on this clone: It has no known antigen specificity. Qualities for individual bases were not recorded, and no much larger clone is one base off.

TCR CDR3 regions were amplified from genomic DNA by multiplex PCR using the deep immunoSEQ assay. Extracted genomic DNA from each cell subset was spread evenly across all wells of several immunoSEQ 96-well plates, with each plate serving as a replicate. For sorted subsets, each replicate PCR was loaded with 200 ng genomic DNA, equivalent to 25,000 to 35,000 T cell genomes. The purified libraries were quantified using a Qubit 3.0 fluorometer, sized with a Bioanalyzer 2100, and then quantified again using the KAPA Library Quantification kit. Every immunoSEQ 96-well plate was sequenced on a dedicated single-read 150-cycle Illumina NextSeq 550 flow cell. Under the source paper's analysis protocol: Because the immunoSEQ output included only junctional sequences and no quality scores, the filtering could not be the same as the filtering used for full-length reads. To assign V/J genes and CDR3, sequences were annotated using PyIR, a Python wrapper for IgBLAST v1.9, with IMGT germline references. Reads with weak V/J assignments (E-value above 1e-6), missing CDR3, stop codons, out-of-frame junctions, or ambiguous translated residues were removed. V3J clonotypes were defined as sequences sharing an identical inferred V gene, J gene, and CDR3 amino acid sequence. Percentage overlap between repertoires was calculated by dividing the number of shared unique clonotypes by the size of the smaller repertoire. Three approaches were used to assess repertoire richness: RTK rarefaction, the Chao1 estimator, and Recon v2.1 estimates of unobserved clonotypes. For all TCRbeta clonotypes obtained by the gDNA method from four donors, generation probabilities were computed with OLGA. TCRdb's version of the immuneACCESS table is confined to in-frame rearrangements and falls short of the full clone set. An unresolved V gene accounts for under half of the shortfall where checked; the remainder is of unknown origin. That table furnishes V, J and clone size, whereas the DNA furnished D and trimming. The sample profile shows just over 2,000,000 clones; around 95% of them were found once. Of the sample, 0.1% to 0.15% falls within the top ten clones.

Donors were healthy HIV-negative adults with no recently reported acute infections or vaccinations. Every donor was a Caucasian adult residing in Nashville, Tennessee, USA. CD4+ T cells were enriched through magnetic negative selection, after which naive cells were positively selected on CD45RA and the remaining negative fraction served as the memory subset. Blood was collected by leukapheresis, and PBMCs were isolated by Ficoll-Histopaque density gradient centrifugation and then cryopreserved in liquid nitrogen vapor phase. Analytical flow cytometry was used to check the purity and quantity of every magnetically sorted T cell population. Genomic DNA was isolated from each sorted fraction and quantified by UV absorbance on a Nanodrop 2000c. V gives up 5 bases and J gives up 2 bases, and the segment between their germline ends measures 12 bases. Inclusive of the bounding cysteine and phenylalanine, the CDR3 is 14 residues long. CDR3 DNA only is kept here, 42 bases in frame from base 1. The germline V gene provides CDR1 KGHSH and CDR2 LQKENI.

The chain is assembled from TRBV18 and TRBJ2-5; possibly the D gene is TRBD2, per 5 matching bases. The sequence was obtained from a young man in good health. The sequenced sample was naive CD4+ T cells sorted from blood. What the cell subset or site label conveys for this sample: CD45RA+ positively selected. The CDR3 amino acid sequence is: CASSSLTTQETQYF. The nucleotides are TGTGCCAGCTCATCTTTGACTACTCAAGAGACCCAGTACTTC.